This T cell receptor beta chain is from a study of T cells expressing NK-cell markers. Germline V lookup: CDR1 LGHDT, CDR2 YNNKEL (reference sequence). The CDR3 sequence is 14 residues long. TCRdb reprocessed the 5' RACE reads, keeping one entry per CDR3 protein, no DNA. The listing records some 460,000 distinct CDR3 sequences. The rearrangement joins TRBV3-1 to TRBJ2-1. The specimen sequenced was blood T cells: a sorted CD56 or NKG2C T cell subset, CD4+ or CD8+ T cells, or bulk PBMC T cells (not recorded which). The sequence was obtained from a woman aged 45-65 years in good health. CDR3 protein: CASSQALSYNEQFF.